Listed here are 30 T cell receptor beta chains from one sample, sequenced in a study of cytomegalovirus exposure and HLA in healthy donors. A multiplex PCR was run with 60 Vbeta primers and 13 Jbeta primers. The protocol was immunoSEQ multiplex PCR, while the TCRdb copy is restricted to in-frame clones and leaves out a portion. Found here are more than 65,000 clones, over 60% of them singletons; the top ten hold about 3%. Sequencing was done on a sample of PBMCs. The source is a man aged 35 to 55 in good health and CMV-seronegative.

This clone has just a few counts. This sequence joins TRBV4-1 and TRBJ2-7, with a weak D call TRBD1 (5 bases). The CDR3 extends over 14 amino acids. Trimming took off 1 base at V and 3 bases at J, with 10 bases between the two ends. Germline-derived CDR1 and CDR2 are MGHRA and YSYEKL. In DNA form, the CDR3 reads TGCGCCAGCAGCCAAGGACAGAATAACTACGAGCAGTACTTC. The encoded protein is CASSQGQNNYEQYF.

The chain links TRBV5-4 to TRBJ2-5, with D hard to call. The V gene's germline CDR1 is SGHNT and CDR2 YYREEE (reference sequence). V lost 3 bases and J 1 base, leaving 7 bases between the germline ends. The CDR3 spans 13 residues. The DNA for the CDR3 is TGTGCCAGCAGCTGGGCAGCCCAAGAGACCCAGTACTTC. It yields the protein CASSWAAQETQYF.

This chain links TRBV6-5 with TRBJ2-7, with 10 bases that match TRBD1. CDR3 size: 15 residues. Germline V gives CDR1 MNHEY, CDR2 SVGAGI. V lost 2 bases and J lost 6; bases outside the gene matches: 7. The chain's CDR3 is CASSYAGTGDVEQYF. Here the CDR3 DNA reads TGTGCCAGCAGTTACGCAGGGACAGGGGACGTCGAGCAGTACTTC.

The V gene is TRBV10-1, the J gene TRBJ2-5, with 10 bases fitting TRBD1. This CDR3 region has 16 residues. V was clipped by 3 bases and J by 4 bases; unmatched bases: 8. The V gene's germline CDR1 is WNHNN and CDR2 SYGVQD (reference sequence). CDR3 protein: CASSDTGTGVRETQYF. CDR3 nucleotide sequence: TGCGCCAGCAGTGATACCGGGACAGGGGTTCGAGAGACCCAGTACTTC.

In this sample, this clone turned up once. The chain carries TRBV7-9 and TRBJ1-5, with TRBD1 identical over 8 bases. Germline V gene data show CDR1 as SEHNR and CDR2 as FQNEAQ (reference sequence). Germline trimming cut 4 bases from V and 0 bases from J; bases unmatched to any gene: 2. The CDR3 totals 15 residues. CDR3 sequence (DNA): TGTGCCAGCAGCTCACAGGGGGATAGCAATCAGCCCCAGCATTTT. Its protein product is CASSSQGDSNQPQHF.

The V and J genes are TRBV5-1 and TRBJ2-3, with D perhaps TRBD2 (7 bases). V was shortened by 4 bases and J by 5 bases, with 14 bases between the two germline ends. CDR3 size: 14 residues. Germline V gene data show CDR1 as SGHRS and CDR2 as YFSETQ. The CDR3 bases are TGCGCCAGCAGCCTTGGGGGGGCTGAAGATACGCAGTATTTT. This encodes CASSLGGAEDTQYF.

This clone was detected only once. The chain employs TRBV6-5 and TRBJ2-2; D is undetermined. This CDR3 contains 15 residues. Trimming shortened V by 0 bases and J by 0 bases, and 5 bases separated the two germline ends. Germline CDR1 and CDR2: MNHEY and SVGAGI. The CDR3 sequence: CASSYSRPNTGELFF. For the CDR3, the DNA is TGTGCCAGCAGTTACTCCAGGCCGAACACCGGGGAGCTGTTTTTT.

The chain combines TRBV7-9 with TRBJ2-5; 8 bases agree with TRBD1. Germline trimming cut 5 bases from V and 4 bases from J; bases unmatched to any gene: 6. Germline assignment: CDR1 SEHNR and CDR2 FQNEAQ (reference sequence). CDR3 length: 14 amino acids. The CDR3 DNA follows: TGTGCCAGCAGCAACACAGGGGGACCAGAGACCCAGTACTTC. Amino acid sequence: CASSNTGGPETQYF.

The chain links TRBV9 to TRBJ1-2; 8 bases align to TRBD1. With V trimmed by 0 bases and J by 8 bases, 9 bases remained unmatched. The CDR3 contains 15 residues. The germline gives CDR1 SGDLS, CDR2 YYNGEE. CDR3 bases: TGTGCCAGCAGCGTAGGGGCAGGGGGCAATCAGGGCTACACCTTC. It yields the protein CASSVGAGGNQGYTF.

This clone was detected only a few times. V is TRBV6-4 and J is TRBJ2-3; TRBD2 might be the D (5 bases). The CDR3 runs to 14 residues. The V gene lost 2 bases and the J gene lost 0 bases, with 6 bases spanning the gap. CDR1 is MRHNA and CDR2 is SNTAGT in the germline V gene. The DNA for the CDR3 is TGTGCCAGCAGTGACCGAGGGAGCACAGATACGCAGTATTTT. Its protein is CASSDRGSTDTQYF.

The genes are TRBV27 and TRBJ1-2; D uncertain. Germline V gives CDR1 MNHEY, CDR2 SMNVEV (reference sequence). The CDR3 covers 12 residues. V lost 6 bases and J 7 bases, leaving 12 bases between the germline ends. DNA of the CDR3: TGTGCCAGCAGGGTCTCGGGTTGTGGCTACACCTTC. This encodes CASRVSGCGYTF.

This clone was recorded a few times. V and J are TRBV4-2 and TRBJ2-7; 10 nucleotides line up with TRBD1. This CDR3 comprises 16 residues. CDR1 is LGHNA and CDR2 is YNFKEQ in the germline V gene. V gave up 3 bases and J gave up 0 bases; unmatched junction bases: 5. The CDR3 region has the DNA TGTGCCAGCAGCCAGGGTGGGACAGGGGTCTCCTACGAGCAGTACTTC. Encoded protein: CASSQGGTGVSYEQYF.

The chain recombines TRBV7-2 with TRBJ2-1; tentative D call: TRBD2 (5 bases). Germline V lookup: CDR1 SGHTA, CDR2 FQGNSA. V shed 5 bases and J shed 8 bases, with 19 bases lying between them. This CDR3 comprises 15 residues. This CDR3 is CASSSGPGRSDEQFF. Here the CDR3 DNA reads TGTGCCAGCAGCAGCGGACCCGGCCGGAGCGATGAGCAGTTCTTC.

The chain carries TRBV4-1 and TRBJ1-4; no reliable D call. The germline V gene encodes CDR1 MGHRA and CDR2 YSYEKL. Trimming removed 4 bases at V and 2 bases at J, with 8 bases between. The length of the CDR3 is 14 residues. For the CDR3, the DNA is TGCGCCAGCAGCCGGAGTGCGACTAATGAAAAACTGTTTTTT. It codes for CASSRSATNEKLFF.

The sample holds one count of this clone. The J gene is TRBJ1-2, the V gene TRBV2; 10 nucleotides agree with TRBD1. The CDR3 covers 14 residues. Germline lookup yields CDR1 SNHLY and CDR2 FYNNEI. V lost 5 bases to trimming and J lost 8 bases; unmatched junction nucleotides: 8. The CDR3 protein is CASSWDRGLEGYTF. DNA for the CDR3: TGTGCCAGCAGTTGGGACAGGGGTCTGGAAGGCTACACCTTC.

This chain connects TRBV27 to TRBJ2-3; weak D call: TRBD2 (6 bases). This CDR3 region has 16 residues. V dropped 6 bases and J dropped 0 bases, with 16 bases sitting between them. Per germline, CDR1 MNHEY and CDR2 SMNVEV (reference sequence). Here the CDR3 DNA reads TGTGCCAGCAGCTTGGCGGGGCCCTACAGCACAGATACGCAGTATTTT. This encodes CASSLAGPYSTDTQYF.

V is TRBV2 and J is TRBJ1-6; D is ambiguous. Germline V gives CDR1 SNHLY, CDR2 FYNNEI. The CDR3 is 14 amino acids. V was clipped by 1 base and J by 8 bases, with 9 bases between them. The CDR3 region is CASSEVVRDSPLHF. For the CDR3, the DNA is TGTGCCAGCAGTGAAGTGGTACGGGATTCACCCCTCCACTTT.

The chain is built from TRBV15 and TRBJ1-3; 8 bases fit TRBD1. The CDR3 sequence is 18 residues long. Germline V gives CDR1 LNHNV, CDR2 YYDKDF (reference sequence). V was pared by 3 bases and J by 2 bases, with 12 bases of the junction left unmatched. The CDR3 region is CATSRRPLTGATGNTIYF. CDR3 coding DNA: TGTGCCACCAGCAGGCGGCCCCTGACAGGGGCTACTGGAAACACCATATATTTT.

This chain joins TRBV6-5 and TRBJ1-1; no clear D. CDR1 and CDR2 (germline): MNHEY, SVGAGI. Trimming took 6 bases from V and 5 from J, leaving 16 bases between them. The CDR3 contains 14 residues. The CDR3 loop is CASRQDPLRTEAFF. The CDR3 nucleotides read TGTGCCAGCAGACAAGACCCCCTCAGGACTGAAGCTTTCTTT.

The V and J genes are TRBV11-1 and TRBJ2-5; D not certain. Germline V gene sequence: CDR1 SGHAT, CDR2 FQDESV (reference sequence). CDR3 length: 13 amino acids. V was pared by 3 bases and J by 2 bases, with 7 bases between. The CDR3 coding sequence is TGTGCCAGCAGCTTGACTCCACAAGAGACCCAGTACTTC. As protein: CASSLTPQETQYF.

CDR3 protein: CASSESAGGNGYTF. CDR3 bases: TGTGCCAGCAGTGAATCGGCGGGTGGAAATGGCTACACCTTC. This rearrangement joins TRBV6-1 to TRBJ1-2; no definite D call. Germline CDR1 and CDR2: MNHNS and SASEGT. V lost 2 bases, J lost 6 bases, and 13 bases lay in between. CDR3 length: 14 amino acids.

A few counts support this clone. This chain connects TRBV6-5 to TRBJ1-4, with 7 bases matching TRBD1. This CDR3 contains 14 residues. Germline V lookup: CDR1 MNHEY, CDR2 SVGAGI. After removal of 7 bases from V and 0 bases from J, the junction contained 2 bases not matched to a gene. Here the CDR3 DNA reads TGTGCCAGCAAGGGGGCCTCAACTAATGAAAAACTGTTTTTT. This translates into CASKGASTNEKLFF.

The V call is TRBV4-2, the J call TRBJ2-3, with 8 bases aligning to TRBD2. CDR1 and CDR2 from the germline V gene are LGHNA and YNFKEQ. V lost 4 bases and J lost 2; bases outside the gene matches: 5. The CDR3 extends over 15 amino acids. The CDR3 spells CASSPGTRDTDTQYF. For the CDR3, the DNA is TGTGCCAGCAGCCCTGGGACTAGAGACACAGATACGCAGTATTTT.

The genes are TRBV27 and TRBJ1-4; D perhaps matches TRBD1 (5 bases). Germline CDR1 reads MNHEY; CDR2 reads SMNVEV (reference sequence). This CDR3 comprises 14 residues. The ends were cut back, 3 bases at V and 5 bases at J, with 10 bases in the middle. In DNA form, the CDR3 reads TGTGCCAGCAGTTTCGGGGGGGTCAATGAAAAACTGTTTTTT. Encoded protein: CASSFGGVNEKLFF.

V usage is TRBV11-2 and J usage is TRBJ1-2; 10 nucleotides match TRBD1. With V trimmed by 6 bases and J by 8 bases, 12 bases remained unmatched. The CDR3 has 15 amino acids. The germline V gene encodes CDR1 SGHAT and CDR2 FQNNGV. The DNA of the CDR3 is TGTGCCAGCAGTCCTGGGACAGGGGAGAGGCGAGGCTACACCTTC. This encodes CASSPGTGERRGYTF.

This clone has just a few counts. This chain uses TRBV28 with TRBJ1-1; the D gene is possibly TRBD1 (6 bases). The germline V and J ends were trimmed by 8 bases and 2 bases, with 15 bases remaining between them. Germline-derived CDR1 and CDR2 are MDHEN and SYDVKM. The CDR3 has 14 amino acids. CDR3 DNA: TGTGCCAGCCTTCGGGACAATCAAAACACTGAAGCTTTCTTT. It encodes CASLRDNQNTEAFF.

The chain recombines TRBV9 with TRBJ1-1; TRBD1 is a possible D gene (6 bases). This CDR3 comprises 15 residues. The V and J ends lost 3 bases and 3 bases respectively, with 15 bases between them. The germline V gene has CDR1 SGDLS and CDR2 YYNGEE. The CDR3 reads CASSAYREWDTEAFF. DNA for the CDR3: TGTGCCAGCAGCGCCTACAGGGAATGGGACACTGAAGCTTTCTTT.

Turning to this clone: One end of the junction does not line up with germline, which may come from a read error. Other DNA sequences of this sample code for an identical CDR3. The J gene is TRBJ1-6, the V gene TRBV11-2; 9 bases are shared with TRBD1. The CDR3 sequence is 17 residues long. Germline loops: CDR1 SGHAT, CDR2 FQNNGV. The CDR3 is CASSYGGDRAYNSPLHF. The DNA for the CDR3 is TGTGCCAGCAGCTACGGGGGGGACAGGGCCTATAACTCACCCCTCCACTTT.

V and J are TRBV29-1 and TRBJ2-7, with D perhaps TRBD2 (6 bases). Germline values: CDR1 SQVTM, CDR2 ANQGSEA. This CDR3 has 13 amino acids. V lost 4 bases and J 2 bases, leaving 12 bases between the germline ends. As DNA, the CDR3 is TGCAGCGTTGTCCCTGGCGGGACCTACGAGCAGTACTTC. Its protein product is CSVVPGGTYEQYF.

The chain joins TRBV30 to TRBJ2-3; D is unresolved. Germline CDR1 reads GTSNPN; CDR2 reads SVGIG (reference sequence). Trimming took off 2 bases at V and 4 bases at J, with 7 bases between the two ends. This CDR3 is 12 amino acids long. The CDR3 nucleotides read TGTGCCTGGAGTCCCTTTCCAGATACGCAGTATTTT. Protein: CAWSPFPDTQYF. The full variable domain, rest sourced from reference TRBV30 and TRBJ2-3, is SQTIHQWPATLVQPVGSPLSLECTVEGTSNPNLYWYRQAAGRGLQLLFYSVGIGQISSEVPQNLSASRPQDRQFILSSKKLLLSDSGFYLCAWSPFPDTQYFGPGTRLTVL.